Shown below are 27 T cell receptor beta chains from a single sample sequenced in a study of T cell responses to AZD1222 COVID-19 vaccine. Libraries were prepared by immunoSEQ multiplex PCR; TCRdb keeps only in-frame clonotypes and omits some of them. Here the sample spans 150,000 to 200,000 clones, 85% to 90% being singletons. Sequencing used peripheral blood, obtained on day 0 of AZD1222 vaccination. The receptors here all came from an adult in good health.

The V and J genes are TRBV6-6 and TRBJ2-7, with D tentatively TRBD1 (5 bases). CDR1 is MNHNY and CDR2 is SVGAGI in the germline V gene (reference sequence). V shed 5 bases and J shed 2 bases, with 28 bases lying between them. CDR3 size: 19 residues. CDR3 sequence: CASSRDLQAAKALTYEQYF. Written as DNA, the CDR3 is TGTGCCAGCAGTCGAGACCTACAGGCTGCTAAAGCCCTGACCTACGAGCAGTACTTC.

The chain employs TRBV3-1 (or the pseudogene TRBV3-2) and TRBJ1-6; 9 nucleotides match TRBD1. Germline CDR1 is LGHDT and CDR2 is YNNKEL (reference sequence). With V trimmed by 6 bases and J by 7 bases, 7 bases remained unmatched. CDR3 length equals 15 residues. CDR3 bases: TGTGCCAGCAGTCTCCGGGACAGGGTCAATTCACCCCTCCACTTT. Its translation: CASSLRDRVNSPLHF.

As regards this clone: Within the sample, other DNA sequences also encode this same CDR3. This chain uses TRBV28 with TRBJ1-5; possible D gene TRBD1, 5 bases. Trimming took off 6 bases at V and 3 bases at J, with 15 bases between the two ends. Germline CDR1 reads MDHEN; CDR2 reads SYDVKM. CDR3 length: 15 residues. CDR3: CASSPPGGSNQPQHF. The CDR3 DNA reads TGTGCCAGCAGCCCTCCGGGGGGTTCCAATCAGCCCCAGCATTTT.

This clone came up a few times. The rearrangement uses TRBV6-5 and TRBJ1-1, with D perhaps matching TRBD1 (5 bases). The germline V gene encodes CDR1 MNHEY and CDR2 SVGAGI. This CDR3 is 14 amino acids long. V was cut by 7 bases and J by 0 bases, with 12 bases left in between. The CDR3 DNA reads TGTGCCAGCATGGGGGAGGCGATGAACACTGAAGCTTTCTTT. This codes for CASMGEAMNTEAFF.

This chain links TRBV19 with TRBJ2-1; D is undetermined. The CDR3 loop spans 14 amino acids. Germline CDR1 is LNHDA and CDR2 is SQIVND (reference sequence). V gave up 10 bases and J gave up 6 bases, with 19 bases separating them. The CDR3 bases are TGTGCCACCATAAAAATTCCAGGTTCCAATGAGCAGTTCTTC. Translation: CATIKIPGSNEQFF.

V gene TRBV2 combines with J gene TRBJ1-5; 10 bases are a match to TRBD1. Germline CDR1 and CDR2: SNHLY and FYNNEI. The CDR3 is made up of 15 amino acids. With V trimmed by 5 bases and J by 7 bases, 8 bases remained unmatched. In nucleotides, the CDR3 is TGTGCCAGCAGTCCGGACAGGGGGGGAAAACAGCCCCAGCATTTT. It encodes CASSPDRGGKQPQHF. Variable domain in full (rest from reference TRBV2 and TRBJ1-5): EPEVTQTPSHQVTQMGQEVILRCVPISNHLYFYWYRQILGQKVEFLVSFYNNEISEKSEIFDDQFSVERPDGSNFTLKIRSTKLEDSAMYFCASSPDRGGKQPQHFGDGTRLSIL.

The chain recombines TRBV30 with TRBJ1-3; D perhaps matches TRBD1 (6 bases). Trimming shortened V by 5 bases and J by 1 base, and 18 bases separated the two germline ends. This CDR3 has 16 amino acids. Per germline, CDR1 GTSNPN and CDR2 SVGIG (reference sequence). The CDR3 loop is CAWRQSPQGSGNTIYF. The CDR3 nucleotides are TGTGCCTGGCGACAAAGCCCTCAGGGGTCTGGAAACACCATATATTTT.

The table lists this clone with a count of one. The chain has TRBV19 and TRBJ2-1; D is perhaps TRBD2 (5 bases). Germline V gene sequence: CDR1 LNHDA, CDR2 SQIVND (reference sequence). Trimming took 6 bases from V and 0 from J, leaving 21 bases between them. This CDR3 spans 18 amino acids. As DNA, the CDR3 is TGTGCCAGTAGACCCAAGTCACTAGGACTTTCCTCCTACAATGAGCAGTTCTTC. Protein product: CASRPKSLGLSSYNEQFF. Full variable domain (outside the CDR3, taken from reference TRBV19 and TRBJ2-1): DGGITQSPKYLFRKEGQNVTLSCEQNLNHDAMYWYRQDPGQGLRLIYYSQIVNDFQKGDIAEGYSVSREKKESFPLTVTSAQKNPTAFYLCASRPKSLGLSSYNEQFFGPGTRLTVL.

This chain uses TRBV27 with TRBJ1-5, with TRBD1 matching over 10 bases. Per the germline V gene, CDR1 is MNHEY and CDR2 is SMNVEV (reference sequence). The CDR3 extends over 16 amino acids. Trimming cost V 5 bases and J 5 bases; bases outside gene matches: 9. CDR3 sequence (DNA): TGTGCCAGCAGTCGCACCACGGGGACAGGGGATCAGCCCCAGCATTTT. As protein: CASSRTTGTGDQPQHF.

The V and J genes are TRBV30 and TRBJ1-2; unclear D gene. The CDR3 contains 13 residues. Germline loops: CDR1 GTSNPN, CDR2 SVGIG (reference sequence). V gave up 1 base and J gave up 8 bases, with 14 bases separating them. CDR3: CAWSGSPGTGYTF. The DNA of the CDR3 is TGTGCCTGGAGTGGTTCGCCAGGTACGGGCTACACCTTC.

The CDR3 region has the DNA TGCGCCAGCAGCGATGCAGGATTTAATGAAAAACTGTTTTTT. Translating it yields CASSDAGFNEKLFF. V gene TRBV5-1 combines with J gene TRBJ1-4, with D unclear. CDR1 is SGHRS and CDR2 is YFSETQ in the germline V gene. With 4 bases removed from V and 4 bases from J, the gap between germline ends came to 11 bases. This CDR3 comprises 14 residues.

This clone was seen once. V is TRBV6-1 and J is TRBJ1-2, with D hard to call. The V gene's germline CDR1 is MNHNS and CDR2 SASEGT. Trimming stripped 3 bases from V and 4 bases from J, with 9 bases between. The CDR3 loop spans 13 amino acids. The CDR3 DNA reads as TGTGCCAGCAGTGACCGCGCGGGCTATGGCTACACCTTC. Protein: CASSDRAGYGYTF.

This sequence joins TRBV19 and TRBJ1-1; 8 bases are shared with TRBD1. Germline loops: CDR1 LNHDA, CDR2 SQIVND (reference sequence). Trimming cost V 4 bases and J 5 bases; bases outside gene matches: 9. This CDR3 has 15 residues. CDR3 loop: CASSTSTGVVTEAFF. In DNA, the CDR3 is TGTGCCAGTAGTACTTCGACAGGGGTTGTGACTGAAGCTTTCTTT.

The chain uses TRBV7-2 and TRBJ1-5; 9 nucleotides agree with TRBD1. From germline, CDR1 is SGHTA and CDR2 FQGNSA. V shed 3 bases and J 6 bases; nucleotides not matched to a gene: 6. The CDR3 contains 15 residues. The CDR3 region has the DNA TGTGCCAGCAGCTTGAGACAGGGGGAAAGTCAGCCCCAGCATTTT. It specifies CASSLRQGESQPQHF.

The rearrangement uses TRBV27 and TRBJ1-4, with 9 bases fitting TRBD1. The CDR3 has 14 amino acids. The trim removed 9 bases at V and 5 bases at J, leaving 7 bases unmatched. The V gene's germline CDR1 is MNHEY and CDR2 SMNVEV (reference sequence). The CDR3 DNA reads TGTGCCAGTTCCTCGACAGGGGGAAATGAAAAACTGTTTTTT. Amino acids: CASSSTGGNEKLFF.

The CDR3 DNA reads TGTGCCAGCAGTTACGGAGGAACTAACTATGGCTACACCTTC. It yields the protein CASSYGGTNYGYTF. The V gene is TRBV6-5, the J gene TRBJ1-2, with no clear D. CDR1 is MNHEY, CDR2 SVGAGI, per germline. This CDR3 region has 14 residues. Trimming pared 2 bases from V and 0 bases from J, leaving 7 bases between.

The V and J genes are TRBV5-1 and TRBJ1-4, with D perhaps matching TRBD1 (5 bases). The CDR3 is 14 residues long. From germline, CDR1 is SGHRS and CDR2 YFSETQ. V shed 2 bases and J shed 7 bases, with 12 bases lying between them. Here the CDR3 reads CASSFQGIGEKLFF. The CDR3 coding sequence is TGCGCCAGCAGCTTTCAGGGTATTGGTGAAAAACTGTTTTTT.

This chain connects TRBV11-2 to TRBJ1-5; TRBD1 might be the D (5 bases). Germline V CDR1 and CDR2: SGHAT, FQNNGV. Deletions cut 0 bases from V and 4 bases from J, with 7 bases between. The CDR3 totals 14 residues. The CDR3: CASSLEEGNQPQHF. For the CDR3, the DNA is TGTGCCAGCAGCTTAGAAGAGGGGAATCAGCCCCAGCATTTT.

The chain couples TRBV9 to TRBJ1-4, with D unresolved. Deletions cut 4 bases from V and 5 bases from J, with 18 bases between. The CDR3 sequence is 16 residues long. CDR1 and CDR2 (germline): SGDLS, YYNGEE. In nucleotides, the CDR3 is TGTGCCAGCAGCTTCCGTGGAGAGCCATTAAATGAAAAACTGTTTTTT. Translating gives CASSFRGEPLNEKLFF.

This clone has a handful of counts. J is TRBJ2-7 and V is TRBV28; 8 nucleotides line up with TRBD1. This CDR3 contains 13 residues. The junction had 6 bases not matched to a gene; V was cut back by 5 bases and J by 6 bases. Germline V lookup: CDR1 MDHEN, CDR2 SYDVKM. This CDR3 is CASSPSDRGEQYF. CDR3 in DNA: TGTGCCAGCAGTCCGAGCGACAGGGGCGAGCAGTACTTC.

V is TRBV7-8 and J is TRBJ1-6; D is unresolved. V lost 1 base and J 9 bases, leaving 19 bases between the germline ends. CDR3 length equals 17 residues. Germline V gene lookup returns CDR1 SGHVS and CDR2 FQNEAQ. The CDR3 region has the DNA TGTGCCAGCAGCTTAGAACCGGGCCTTCACCGTAGTTCACCCCTCCACTTT. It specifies CASSLEPGLHRSSPLHF.

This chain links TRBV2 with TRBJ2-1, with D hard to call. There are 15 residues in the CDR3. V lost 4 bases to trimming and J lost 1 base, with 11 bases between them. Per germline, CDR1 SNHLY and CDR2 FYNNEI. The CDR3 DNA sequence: TGTGCCAGCAGTGTAGAAGGGAATTCCTACAATGAGCAGTTCTTC. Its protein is CASSVEGNSYNEQFF.

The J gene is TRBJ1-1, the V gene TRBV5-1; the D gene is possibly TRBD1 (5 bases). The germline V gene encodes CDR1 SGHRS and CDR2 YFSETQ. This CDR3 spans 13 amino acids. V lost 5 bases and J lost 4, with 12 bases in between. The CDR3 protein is CASRDQGVTEAFF. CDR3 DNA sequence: TGCGCCAGCAGGGACCAGGGTGTCACTGAAGCTTTCTTT.

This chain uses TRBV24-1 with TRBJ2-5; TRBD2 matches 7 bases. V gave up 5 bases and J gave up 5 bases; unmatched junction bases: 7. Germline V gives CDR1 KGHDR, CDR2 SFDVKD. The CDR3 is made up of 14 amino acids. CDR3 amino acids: CATSVGTGRETQYF. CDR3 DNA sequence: TGTGCCACCAGTGTGGGCACCGGGAGGGAGACCCAGTACTTC.

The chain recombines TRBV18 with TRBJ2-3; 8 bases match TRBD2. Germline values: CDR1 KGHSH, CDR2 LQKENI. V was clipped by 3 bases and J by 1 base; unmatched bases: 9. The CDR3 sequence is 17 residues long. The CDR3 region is CASSPSERRGGTDTQYF. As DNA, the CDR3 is TGTGCCAGCTCACCCTCGGAGAGGCGGGGGGGCACAGATACGCAGTATTTT.

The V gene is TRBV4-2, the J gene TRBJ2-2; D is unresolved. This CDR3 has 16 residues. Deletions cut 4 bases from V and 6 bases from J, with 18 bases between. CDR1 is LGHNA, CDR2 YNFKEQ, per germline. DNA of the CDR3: TGTGCCAGCAGCCCATATCACAACACAGACGCCGGGGAGCTGTTTTTT. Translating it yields CASSPYHNTDAGELFF.

CDR3 nucleotide sequence: TGTGCCAGCAGCCGCGTCGCGGGGGACGAGCAGTACTTC. It specifies CASSRVAGDEQYF. This chain joins TRBV27 and TRBJ2-7; 7 nucleotides agree with TRBD2. Germline V CDR1 and CDR2: MNHEY, SMNVEV (reference sequence). J gave up 5 bases and V 6 bases, and 7 bases lay outside the gene matches. The CDR3 spans 13 residues.